The 19 T cell receptor beta chains below come from one sample, sequenced in a study of blood T cell repertoires in COVID-19. The data were produced by immunoSEQ multiplex PCR, yet TCRdb's version contains in-frame clones alone and is incomplete. The sample has about 190,000 clones; roughly 80% are singletons. Sequencing used peripheral blood. The receptors originated from a man between 50 and 59 years old who had recovered from COVID-19.

V gene TRBV28 combines with J gene TRBJ2-2, with 8 bases matching TRBD2. The germline gives CDR1 MDHEN, CDR2 SYDVKM. Germline trimming cut 4 bases from V and 7 bases from J; bases unmatched to any gene: 8. The CDR3 extends over 15 amino acids. In nucleotides, the CDR3 is TGTGCCAGCAGTTGGGGCAGCGGGGGCATCGGGGAGCTGTTTTTT. Residues: CASSWGSGGIGELFF. Filled out from reference TRBV28 and TRBJ2-2, the complete variable domain reads DVKVTQSSRYLVKRTGEKVFLECVQDMDHENMFWYRQDPGLGLRLIYFSYDVKMKEKGDIPEGYSVSREKKERFSLILESASTNQTSMYLCASSWGSGGIGELFFGEGSRLTVL.

CDR3 sequence: CASSLGQQETQYF. Here the CDR3 DNA reads TGTGCCAGCAGCTTAGGGCAGCAAGAGACCCAGTACTTC. The chain recombines TRBV7-3 with TRBJ2-5; D call uncertain. The CDR3 is 13 amino acids. Germline V lookup: CDR1 SGHTA, CDR2 FQGTGA. V shed 2 bases and J shed 2 bases, with 6 bases lying between them.

The J gene is TRBJ2-1, the V gene TRBV7-2; TRBD2 matches 12 bases. The J segment lost 4 bases and the V segment lost 4 bases, leaving 2 bases of the junction unmatched. The CDR3 length is 15 residues. The germline V gene has CDR1 SGHTA and CDR2 FQGNSA. CDR3 sequence reads: CASSSGLAGYNEQFF. In DNA form, the CDR3 reads TGTGCCAGCAGCTCGGGACTAGCGGGTTACAATGAGCAGTTCTTC.

The chain uses TRBV4-2 and TRBJ1-4, with a tentative D call TRBD1 (6 bases). The CDR3 sequence is 15 residues long. The V gene's germline CDR1 is LGHNA and CDR2 YNFKEQ. V dropped 3 bases and J dropped 1 base, with 9 bases sitting between them. CDR3 DNA: TGTGCCAGCAGCCAGAAGGACAGAACTAATGAAAAACTGTTTTTT. Translated, it gives CASSQKDRTNEKLFF.

This clone was picked up one time. The V gene is TRBV4-1, the J gene TRBJ2-7, with a possible D match to TRBD1 (6 bases). The CDR3 has 15 residues. V lost 4 bases and J lost 2, with 15 bases in between. CDR1 is MGHRA, CDR2 YSYEKL, per germline. CDR3 nucleotides: TGCGCCAGCAGCCTACAGACAGGCCGGGCCTACGAGCAGTACTTC. It specifies CASSLQTGRAYEQYF.

The J gene is TRBJ1-4, the V gene TRBV28; 7 nucleotides agree with TRBD1. Germline V gives CDR1 MDHEN, CDR2 SYDVKM. The CDR3 has 16 residues. Trimming took 4 bases from V and 6 from J; bases not matched to a gene: 11. CDR3 DNA: TGTGCCAGCAGTTCTTTAAAGACAGGGTACGATGAAAAACTGTTTTTT. It yields the protein CASSSLKTGYDEKLFF.

V and J are TRBV5-5 and TRBJ2-7; TRBD1 might be the D (6 bases). The CDR3 loop spans 13 amino acids. Germline CDR1 is SGHKS and CDR2 is YYEKEE (reference sequence). Trimming took 0 bases from V and 6 from J, leaving 10 bases between them. The CDR3 here is CASSLGPGAEQYF. The CDR3 DNA reads TGTGCCAGCAGCTTGGGTCCAGGGGCCGAGCAGTACTTC.

This clone has at least ten counts. The rearrangement links TRBV4-1 to TRBJ1-2, with D possibly being TRBD1 (5 bases). The V gene's germline CDR1 is MGHRA and CDR2 YSYEKL. V gave up 3 bases and J gave up 4 bases, with 18 bases separating them. The CDR3 is 16 amino acids. CDR3 nucleotides: TGCGCCAGCAGCCAGCTTCCGGGGGACCCCCTCTATGGCTACACCTTC. It translates to CASSQLPGDPLYGYTF.

This chain joins TRBV19 and TRBJ1-1; D is perhaps TRBD1 (5 bases). Germline CDR1 is LNHDA and CDR2 is SQIVND (reference sequence). Between the trimmed V and J ends, which lost 3 bases and 7 bases, there was a span of 15 bases. The CDR3 extends over 14 amino acids. The CDR3 DNA reads TGTGCCAGTAGTATGGATCGAAGACAGCTTGAAGCTTTCTTT. Amino acid sequence: CASSMDRRQLEAFF. Based on the CDR3 plus reference TRBV19 and TRBJ1-1, the full variable domain is DGGITQSPKYLFRKEGQNVTLSCEQNLNHDAMYWYRQDPGQGLRLIYYSQIVNDFQKGDIAEGYSVSREKKESFPLTVTSAQKNPTAFYLCASSMDRRQLEAFFGQGTRLTVV.

The chain is built from TRBV28 and TRBJ2-5; no definite D call. CDR1 and CDR2 (germline): MDHEN, SYDVKM. CDR3 length equals 15 residues. V dropped 2 bases and J dropped 5 bases, with 15 bases sitting between them. CDR3 sequence reads: CASSLLPTEAETQYF. As DNA, the CDR3 is TGTGCCAGCAGTTTACTTCCGACTGAGGCGGAGACCCAGTACTTC.

In this sample, this clone turned up a few times. CDR3 nucleotide sequence: TGCGCCAGCAGCCCAGGGACAGGCTCTGGAAACACCATATATTTT. It yields the protein CASSPGTGSGNTIYF. The chain has TRBV5-1 and TRBJ1-3; 8 bases line up with TRBD1. Germline-derived CDR1 and CDR2 are SGHRS and YFSETQ. The CDR3 extends over 15 amino acids. Trimming took 4 bases from V and 0 from J; bases not matched to a gene: 3.

The chain uses TRBV7-6 and TRBJ1-3; the match to TRBD1 covers 9 bases. The CDR3 totals 19 residues. Germline CDR1 is SGHVS and CDR2 is FNYEAQ. After removal of 4 bases from V and 5 bases from J, the junction contained 18 bases not matched to a gene. The CDR3 reads CASSSPFRGQGRNRNTIYF. CDR3 coding DNA: TGTGCCAGCAGCTCCCCGTTTAGGGGACAGGGCCGGAACCGAAACACCATATATTTT.

In its sample, this clone was seen once. The chain has TRBV2 and TRBJ1-6; 11 bases are a match to TRBD1. V lost 6 bases, J lost 9 bases, and 4 bases stayed unmatched. This CDR3 is 14 amino acids long. CDR1 is SNHLY and CDR2 is FYNNEI in the germline V gene. The CDR3 DNA reads TGTGCCAGCAGCCGGGACAGGGGGACTTCACCCCTCCACTTT. It translates to CASSRDRGTSPLHF. Supplemented by reference TRBV2 and TRBJ1-6, the full variable domain reads EPEVTQTPSHQVTQMGQEVILRCVPISNHLYFYWYRQILGQKVEFLVSFYNNEISEKSEIFDDQFSVERPDGSNFTLKIRSTKLEDSAMYFCASSRDRGTSPLHFGNGTRLTVT.

CDR3 DNA sequence: TGTGCCAGCAGCGTAGACACAGAGTATGGCTACACCTTC. It encodes CASSVDTEYGYTF. The J gene is TRBJ1-2, the V gene TRBV9; no reliable D call. CDR1 and CDR2 (germline): SGDLS, YYNGEE. CDR3 size: 13 residues. Trimming took off 0 bases at V and 5 bases at J, with 8 bases between the two ends.

This clone was recorded a few times. The V and J genes are TRBV2 and TRBJ1-2; the match to TRBD1 covers 9 bases. The CDR3 is 15 residues long. Losses at the gene ends were 6 bases for V and 4 bases for J; bases not matched to a gene: 9. Germline CDR1 is SNHLY and CDR2 is FYNNEI. The chain's CDR3 is CASSPGQGRGYGYTF. In nucleotides, the CDR3 is TGTGCCAGCAGCCCTGGACAGGGGCGAGGCTATGGCTACACCTTC.

The rearrangement joins TRBV2 to TRBJ2-5; D is perhaps TRBD2 (6 bases). CDR1 SNHLY and CDR2 FYNNEI come from the germline V gene. This CDR3 comprises 13 residues. V lost 7 bases to trimming and J lost 3 bases, with 12 bases between them. Here the CDR3 reads CASKASAKETQYF. In DNA, the CDR3 is TGTGCCAGCAAGGCTAGCGCCAAAGAGACCCAGTACTTC.

This rearrangement joins TRBV29-1 to TRBJ1-5; TRBD1 agrees at 7 bases. Trimming took 6 bases from V and 3 from J; bases not matched to a gene: 5. Looked up from germline, CDR1 is SQVTM and CDR2 is ANQGSEA. This CDR3 contains 13 residues. In DNA, the CDR3 is TGCAGCGTGGTGACAGGGTACAATCAGCCCCAGCATTTT. Its protein is CSVVTGYNQPQHF.

This clone was observed a handful of times. V is TRBV20-1 and J is TRBJ1-2; 9 nucleotides match TRBD1. The CDR3 consists of 15 residues. J gave up 7 bases and V 3 bases, and 12 bases lay outside the gene matches. Per the germline V gene, CDR1 is DFQATT and CDR2 is SNEGSKA (reference sequence). The CDR3 DNA is TGCAGTGCTAGTGCCCTCATGACAGGGGGTATTGGCTACACCTTC. This gives the protein CSASALMTGGIGYTF.

The chain recombines TRBV6-2 or TRBV6-3 with TRBJ2-1, with 12 bases aligning to TRBD2. V gave up 2 bases and J gave up 8 bases; unmatched junction bases: 7. CDR3 length: 16 amino acids. The germline V gene encodes CDR1 MNHEY and CDR2 SVGEGT. The CDR3 here is CASSYTSGRRSDEQFF. The CDR3 nucleotides read TGTGCCAGCAGTTACACTAGCGGGAGGCGATCCGATGAGCAGTTCTTC.